This TCR beta chain is from a study of blood T cell repertoires in COVID-19. Study at large: T cells, B-cell-depleted T cells, or PBMCs provided the cDNA or gDNA that served as material.

Germline loops: CDR1 MRHNA, CDR2 SNTAGT. V gave up 6 bases and J gave up 7 bases; unmatched junction bases: 4. The length of the CDR3 is 13 residues. Method: immunoSEQ multiplex PCR; TCRdb's copy keeps in-frame clones and lacks some. This table has 350,000 to 550,000 clones, approximately 90% appearing once. The table lists this clone with many counts. The sequencing sample was made of peripheral blood. This rearrangement joins TRBV6-4 to TRBJ1-4; 8 nucleotides line up with TRBD1. The TCR was taken from a woman aged 30 to 39 with acute or convalescent COVID-19. The CDR3 region is CASSRGPGEKLFF. The CDR3 nucleotides are TGTGCCAGCAGCAGGGGGCCCGGTGAAAAACTGTTTTTT.